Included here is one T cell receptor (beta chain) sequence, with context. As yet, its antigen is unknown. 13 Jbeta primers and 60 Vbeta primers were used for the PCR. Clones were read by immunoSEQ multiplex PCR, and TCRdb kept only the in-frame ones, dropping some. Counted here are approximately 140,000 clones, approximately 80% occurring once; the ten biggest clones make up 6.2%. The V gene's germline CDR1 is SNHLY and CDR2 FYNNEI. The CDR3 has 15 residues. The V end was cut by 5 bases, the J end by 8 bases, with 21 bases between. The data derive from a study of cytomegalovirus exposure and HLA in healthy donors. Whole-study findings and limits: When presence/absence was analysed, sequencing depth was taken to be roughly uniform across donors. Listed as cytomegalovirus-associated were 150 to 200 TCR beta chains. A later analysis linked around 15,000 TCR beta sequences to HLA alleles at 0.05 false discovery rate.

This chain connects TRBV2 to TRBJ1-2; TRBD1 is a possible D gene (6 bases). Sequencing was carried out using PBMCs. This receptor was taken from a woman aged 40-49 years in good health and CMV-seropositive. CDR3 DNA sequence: TGTGCCAGCAGTTCCCAGGGATCTCAGGGGCGCGGCTACACCTTC. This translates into CASSSQGSQGRGYTF. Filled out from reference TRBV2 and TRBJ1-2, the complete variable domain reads EPEVTQTPSHQVTQMGQEVILRCVPISNHLYFYWYRQILGQKVEFLVSFYNNEISEKSEIFDDQFSVERPDGSNFTLKIRSTKLEDSAMYFCASSSQGSQGRGYTFGSGTRLTVV.